The 22 T cell receptor beta chains presented below share a single source sample, sequenced in a study of OX40 agonist ivuxolimab in advanced cancers. Data came from immunoSEQ multiplex PCR; TCRdb stores just in-frame clones and leaves some out. The sample yields some 37,000 clones, over 65% seen once. The sequencing used CD4+ or CD8+ T cells sorted from blood, collected in a trial of the OX40 agonist ivuxolimab. The receptors originated from an adult with an advanced solid tumor such as melanoma, head and neck, liver or kidney cancer.

V usage is TRBV4-2 and J usage is TRBJ2-6; 8 bases match TRBD1. Germline V lookup: CDR1 LGHNA, CDR2 YNFKEQ. V trimming: 5 bases; J trimming: 0 bases; junction bases outside the gene matches: 6. This CDR3 has 17 amino acids. CDR3 protein: CASSSQGAGSGANVLTF. In DNA, the CDR3 is TGTGCCAGCAGCTCTCAGGGGGCAGGCTCTGGGGCCAACGTCCTGACTTTC.

This rearrangement joins TRBV5-1 to TRBJ2-7; D gene unclear. The CDR3 totals 14 residues. Germline CDR1 is SGHRS and CDR2 is YFSETQ. Trimming shortened V by 2 bases and J by 2 bases, and 11 bases separated the two germline ends. CDR3 DNA sequence: TGCGCCAGCAGCTTAATGGGAACAACCTACGAGCAGTACTTC. Protein: CASSLMGTTYEQYF.

The gene calls are TRBV27 and TRBJ1-6; no reliable D call. Trimming removed 3 bases at V and 6 bases at J, with 6 bases between. Germline lookup yields CDR1 MNHEY and CDR2 SMNVEV (reference sequence). The CDR3 loop spans 13 amino acids. CDR3 coding DNA: TGTGCCAGCAGTTTGCAGCCTAATTCACCCCTCCACTTT. This translates into CASSLQPNSPLHF.

The V gene is TRBV5-4, the J gene TRBJ2-1; D might be TRBD2 (5 bases). CDR1 and CDR2 (germline): SGHNT, YYREEE (reference sequence). V lost 4 bases to trimming and J lost 0 bases, with 8 bases between them. This CDR3 contains 14 residues. The CDR3 sequence is CASSERDSYNEQFF. The CDR3 DNA reads as TGTGCCAGCAGCGAACGGGACTCCTACAATGAGCAGTTCTTC.

This clone turned up a few times. V gene TRBV5-6 combines with J gene TRBJ2-7; D ambiguous. CDR1 is SGHDT, CDR2 YYEEEE, per germline. CDR3 length: 15 amino acids. The V and J ends lost 0 bases and 1 base respectively, with 11 bases between them. CDR3 nucleotides: TGTGCCAGCAGCTTGGTTCGGTTGGGGTCCTACGAGCAGTACTTC. This translates into CASSLVRLGSYEQYF.

This clone was detected a few times. The rearrangement uses TRBV10-3 and TRBJ2-2, with 8 positions matching TRBD1. This CDR3 comprises 14 residues. V lost 6 bases and J lost 6; bases outside the gene matches: 6. From germline, CDR1 is ENHRY and CDR2 SYGVKD. The CDR3 bases are TGTGCCATCAGGCCGATACAGGGGGCCGGGGAGCTGTTTTTT. This sequence encodes CAIRPIQGAGELFF.

The rearrangement joins TRBV7-9 to TRBJ1-1; unclear D gene. The CDR3 runs 14 residues. Germline V CDR1 and CDR2: SEHNR, FQNEAQ (reference sequence). Trimming took off 5 bases at V and 1 base at J, with 11 bases between the two ends. Written as DNA, the CDR3 is TGTGCCAGCAGCCCTAAAAACCGGAACACTGAAGCTTTCTTT. Its translation is CASSPKNRNTEAFF.

The CDR3 nucleotides read TGTGCCAGCAGCTTGGGGGCAGGGCCCTCCTACGAGCAGTACTTC. It encodes CASSLGAGPSYEQYF. The chain carries TRBV9 and TRBJ2-7, with D perhaps matching TRBD1 (6 bases). Between the trimmed V and J ends, which lost 4 bases and 0 bases, there was a span of 14 bases. This CDR3 is built from 15 residues. CDR1 and CDR2 from the germline V gene are SGDLS and YYNGEE.

This clone turned up a few times. The chain couples TRBV4-2 to TRBJ1-5; 7 bases match TRBD1. V shed 3 bases and J 3 bases; nucleotides not matched to a gene: 5. From germline, CDR1 is LGHNA and CDR2 YNFKEQ. CDR3 length equals 15 residues. The CDR3 reads CASSHEQGPNQPQHF. DNA for the CDR3: TGTGCCAGCAGCCACGAACAGGGGCCCAATCAGCCCCAGCATTTT.

The chain links TRBV28 to TRBJ1-5; D is possibly TRBD1 (5 bases). Germline V gene data show CDR1 as MDHEN and CDR2 as SYDVKM. The ends were cut back, 11 bases at V and 5 bases at J, with 22 bases in the middle. This CDR3 contains 15 residues. The CDR3 DNA is TGTGCCGGTAGCCTGAGGGGAGCAGGGCATCAGCCCCAGCATTTT. Encoded protein: CAGSLRGAGHQPQHF. Supplemented by reference TRBV28 and TRBJ1-5, the full variable domain reads DVKVTQSSRYLVKRTGEKVFLECVQDMDHENMFWYRQDPGLGLRLIYFSYDVKMKEKGDIPEGYSVSREKKERFSLILESASTNQTSMYLCAGSLRGAGHQPQHFGDGTRLSIL.

This chain links TRBV27 with TRBJ2-2; 8 bases are a match to TRBD1. Looked up from germline, CDR1 is MNHEY and CDR2 is SMNVEV (reference sequence). The CDR3 has 14 residues. After removal of 9 bases from V and 1 base from J, the junction contained 4 bases not matched to a gene. The CDR3 nucleotides read TGTGCCAGTTCCGGGACAGGGAACACCGGGGAGCTGTTTTTT. This codes for CASSGTGNTGELFF.

The J gene is TRBJ2-3, the V gene TRBV28; TRBD1 or TRBD2 may be the D gene (5 bases each). CDR3 length equals 15 residues. V was clipped by 5 bases and J by 0 bases, with 12 bases between them. Germline CDR1 is MDHEN and CDR2 is SYDVKM. CDR3 residues: CASSPGRVSTDTQYF. CDR3 coding DNA: TGTGCCAGCAGTCCGGGGCGGGTAAGCACAGATACGCAGTATTTT. The complete variable domain, with remaining parts taken from reference TRBV28 and TRBJ2-3, reads DVKVTQSSRYLVKRTGEKVFLECVQDMDHENMFWYRQDPGLGLRLIYFSYDVKMKEKGDIPEGYSVSREKKERFSLILESASTNQTSMYLCASSPGRVSTDTQYFGPGTRLTVL.

This rearrangement joins TRBV7-9 to TRBJ1-4; 7 bases are shared with TRBD1. CDR1 is SEHNR, CDR2 FQNEAQ, per germline (reference sequence). The CDR3 runs 17 residues. V trimming: 0 bases; J trimming: 2 bases; junction bases outside the gene matches: 6. DNA of the CDR3: TGTGCCAGCAGCTTAGCTGACCAACAGGGGACTAATGAAAAACTGTTTTTT. Its translation is CASSLADQQGTNEKLFF.

The chain combines TRBV16 with TRBJ2-3; TRBD2 matches at 8 bases. This CDR3 comprises 14 residues. The V and J ends lost 6 bases and 5 bases, in that order; junction bases with no gene match: 7. Looked up from germline, CDR1 is KGHSY and CDR2 is FQNENV. Here the CDR3 reads CASSPGTSKDTQYF. CDR3 nucleotide sequence: TGTGCCAGCAGTCCAGGGACTAGTAAAGATACGCAGTATTTT. Supplemented by reference TRBV16 and TRBJ2-3, the full variable domain reads GEEVAQTPKHLVRGEGQKAKLYCAPIKGHSYVFWYQQVLKNEFKFLISFQNENVFDETGMPKERFSAKCLPNSPCSLEIQATKLEDSAVYFCASSPGTSKDTQYFGPGTRLTVL.

The CDR3, as DNA: TGTGCCAGCAGTTACTCATACGGGGGGGCGAACACTGAAGCTTTCTTT. It encodes CASSYSYGGANTEAFF. The V call is TRBV6-5, the J call TRBJ1-1, with D possibly matching TRBD1 (6 bases). V was trimmed by 0 bases and J by 1 base, leaving 12 bases between them. The CDR3 covers 16 residues. Germline V gene data show CDR1 as MNHEY and CDR2 as SVGAGI.

The chain links TRBV19 to TRBJ2-1, with TRBD2 matching 11 bases. From germline, CDR1 is LNHDA and CDR2 SQIVND (reference sequence). CDR3 length equals 15 residues. V was pared by 3 bases and J by 9 bases, with 7 bases of the junction left unmatched. CDR3 sequence reads: CASSMGLAGGSEQFF. The DNA of the CDR3 is TGTGCCAGTAGTATGGGGCTAGCGGGAGGATCTGAGCAGTTCTTC.

The rearrangement links TRBV7-9 to TRBJ1-6; 7 positions agree with TRBD1. This CDR3 has 14 residues. The trim removed 6 bases at V and 5 bases at J, leaving 4 bases unmatched. The V gene's germline CDR1 is SEHNR and CDR2 FQNEAQ (reference sequence). As DNA, the CDR3 is TGTGCCAGCAGTTCGGGGACAGATAATTCACCCCTCCACTTT. Translation gives CASSSGTDNSPLHF.

Of note for this clone: The junction departs from germline at one end; a sequencing error may be responsible. V is TRBV6-5 and J is TRBJ1-3; D unclear. Per germline, CDR1 MNHEY and CDR2 SVGAGI. The CDR3 is 15 amino acids. DNA of the CDR3: TGTGCCAGCAGTTACTCAAGCAGGCTCTGGAAACACCATATATTT. Its protein product is CASSYSSRLWKHHIF.

The chain carries TRBV5-6 and TRBJ2-3; D may match TRBD1 or TRBD2 (5 bases each). Trimming shortened V by 2 bases and J by 2 bases, and 15 bases separated the two germline ends. This CDR3 has 16 amino acids. Germline values: CDR1 SGHDT, CDR2 YYEEEE. The CDR3 here is CASSLKRGGYTDTQYF. The CDR3 coding sequence is TGTGCCAGCAGCTTAAAGAGGGGCGGCTACACAGATACGCAGTATTTT.

V is TRBV2 and J is TRBJ2-7, with D uncertain. With 7 bases removed from V and 6 bases from J, the gap between germline ends came to 7 bases. This CDR3 contains 10 residues. Germline CDR1 SNHLY, CDR2 FYNNEI. The CDR3, as DNA: TGTGCCAGCAAGAGGCTCGAGCAGTACTTC. It specifies CASKRLEQYF.

The chain has TRBV5-1 and TRBJ1-2, with 9 positions matching TRBD1. Unmatched junction bases numbered 3, after V lost 4 bases and J lost 5 bases. The CDR3 spans 13 residues. Germline V gene lookup returns CDR1 SGHRS and CDR2 YFSETQ. The CDR3 DNA is TGCGCCAGCAGCCCGGGGACAGGGTATGGCTACACCTTC. Its protein is CASSPGTGYGYTF.

V gene TRBV27 combines with J gene TRBJ1-1, with a weak D call TRBD1 (6 bases). This CDR3 region has 14 residues. The germline V and J ends were trimmed by 5 bases and 0 bases, with 10 bases remaining between them. CDR1 is MNHEY, CDR2 SMNVEV, per germline (reference sequence). The CDR3 is CASSTGTVNTEAFF. The CDR3 region has the DNA TGTGCCAGCAGTACAGGGACGGTGAACACTGAAGCTTTCTTT.